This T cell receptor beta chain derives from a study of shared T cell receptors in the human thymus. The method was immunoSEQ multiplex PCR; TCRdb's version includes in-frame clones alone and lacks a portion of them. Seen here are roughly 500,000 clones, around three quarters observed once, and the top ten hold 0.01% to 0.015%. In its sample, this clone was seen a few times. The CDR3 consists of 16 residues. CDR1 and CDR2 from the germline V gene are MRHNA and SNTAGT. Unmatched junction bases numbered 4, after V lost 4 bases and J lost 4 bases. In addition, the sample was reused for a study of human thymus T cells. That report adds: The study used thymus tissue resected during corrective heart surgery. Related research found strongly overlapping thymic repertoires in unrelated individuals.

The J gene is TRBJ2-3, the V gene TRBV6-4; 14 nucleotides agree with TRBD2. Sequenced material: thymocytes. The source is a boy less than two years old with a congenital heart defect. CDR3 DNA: TGTGCCAGCAGTGGACTAGCGGGAGGGGACCCAGATACGCAGTATTTT. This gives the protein CASSGLAGGDPDTQYF.